This TCR beta chain was recorded in a study of T cell responses to AZD1222 COVID-19 vaccine. Sequencing was performed with immunoSEQ multiplex PCR; in TCRdb, only in-frame clones are kept and a portion is missing. The data show some 200,000 clones, just over 90% seen once. V lost 3 bases to trimming and J lost 7 bases, with 15 bases between them. CDR1 is KGHDR and CDR2 is SFDVKD in the germline V gene. The CDR3 consists of 15 residues. Second-dose groups at about 4 or about 12 weeks were pooled. The material was peripheral blood, obtained 28 days after the second AZD1222 dose. The V call is TRBV24-1, the J call TRBJ2-1, with unresolved D. The TCR sequence derives from an adult who received the AZD1222 COVID-19 vaccine. DNA for the CDR3: TGTGCCACCAGTGATAGTAGGGTCCTGATGAATGAGCAGTTCTTC. It specifies CATSDSRVLMNEQFF.